This T cell receptor (beta chain) was sequenced for a study of T cells after yellow fever vaccination. Via MiXCR, TCRdb re-called the 5' RACE reads, giving one row per CDR3 protein. The sample shows just under 600,000 distinct CDR3 sequences, roughly 14% of them seen only once. The germline V and J ends were trimmed by 5 bases and 0 bases, with 14 bases remaining between them. CDR3 size: 15 residues. CDR1 and CDR2 (germline): MNHNS, SASEGT. The clonotype originates from a man aged 30 to 39 who received the YFV17D yellow fever vaccine. This chain connects TRBV6-1 to TRBJ2-7; D not certain. The material was PBMCs, obtained on the day of the yellow fever booster vaccination. The CDR3 sequence: CASSRTFTSSYEQYF. The CDR3 DNA follows: TGTGCCAGCAGTCGAACCTTTACAAGCTCCTACGAGCAGTACTTC.